This T cell receptor (beta chain) was recorded in a study of T cells after yellow fever vaccination. Germline V lookup: CDR1 SGDLS, CDR2 YYNGEE. The ends were cut back, 4 bases at V and 5 bases at J, with 18 bases in the middle. CDR3 size: 16 residues. Template switching with 5'RACE generated the TCR cDNA and added a universal primer site and UMIs. Each CDR3 protein gets one entry after TCRdb re-called the 5' RACE reads with MiXCR. Seen here are hundreds of thousands of distinct CDR3 sequences, about 13% observed once, and the top ten hold roughly 13%. Study-wide results and limits: Once the booster was given, most primary-vaccination clones reappeared, at approximately 97% for CD4 and 85% to 90% for CD8. A secondary response was less intense yet reached its peak sooner, at day 5 versus 15. Repertoires sorted by FACS could include abundant clonotypes that are contaminants from the bulk population.

This clonotype was counted a few times. Its antigen is still unknown. V usage is TRBV9 and J usage is TRBJ2-2; D perhaps matches TRBD1 (7 bases). The sequenced sample was PBMCs, obtained on the day of the yellow fever booster vaccination. The sequence came from a man younger than 45 who received the YFV17D yellow fever vaccine. The CDR3 reads CASSPQGDFRTGELFF. The CDR3 bases are TGTGCCAGCAGCCCTCAGGGGGACTTCCGGACCGGGGAGCTGTTTTTT.